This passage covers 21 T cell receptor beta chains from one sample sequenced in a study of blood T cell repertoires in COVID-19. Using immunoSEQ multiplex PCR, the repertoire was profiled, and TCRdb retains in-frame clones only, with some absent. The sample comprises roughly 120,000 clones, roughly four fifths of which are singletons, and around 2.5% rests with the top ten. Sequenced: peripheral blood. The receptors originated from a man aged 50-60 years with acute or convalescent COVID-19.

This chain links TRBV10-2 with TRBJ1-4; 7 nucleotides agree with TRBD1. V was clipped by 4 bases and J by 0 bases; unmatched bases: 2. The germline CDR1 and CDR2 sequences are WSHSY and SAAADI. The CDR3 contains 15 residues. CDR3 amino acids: CASSGQGATNEKLFF. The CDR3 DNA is TGCGCCAGCAGTGGGCAGGGGGCAACTAATGAAAAACTGTTTTTT.

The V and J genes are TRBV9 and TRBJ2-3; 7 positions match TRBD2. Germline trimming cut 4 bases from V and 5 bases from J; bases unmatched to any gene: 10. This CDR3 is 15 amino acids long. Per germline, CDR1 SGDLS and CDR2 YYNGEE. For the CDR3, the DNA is TGTGCCAGCAGCCCGCGACTAGCAGGAGTAGATACGCAGTATTTT. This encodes CASSPRLAGVDTQYF.

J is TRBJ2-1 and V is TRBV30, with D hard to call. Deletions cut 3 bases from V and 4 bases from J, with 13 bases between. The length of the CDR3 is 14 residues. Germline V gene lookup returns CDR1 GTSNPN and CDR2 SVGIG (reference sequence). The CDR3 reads CAWSADIEYNEQFF. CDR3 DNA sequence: TGTGCCTGGAGCGCCGACATAGAATACAATGAGCAGTTCTTC.

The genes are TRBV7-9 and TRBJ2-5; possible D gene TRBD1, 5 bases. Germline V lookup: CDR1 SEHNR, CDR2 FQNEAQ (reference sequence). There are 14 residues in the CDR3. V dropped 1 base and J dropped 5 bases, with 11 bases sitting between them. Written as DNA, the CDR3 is TGTGCCAGCAGCTTAGGGGCAGGGTCGGAGACCCAGTACTTC. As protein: CASSLGAGSETQYF. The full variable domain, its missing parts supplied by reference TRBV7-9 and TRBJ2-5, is DTGVSQNPRHKITKRGQNVTFRCDPISEHNRLYWYRQTLGQGPEFLTYFQNEAQLEKSRLLSDRFSAERPKGSFSTLEIQRTEQGDSAMYLCASSLGAGSETQYFGPGTRLLVL.

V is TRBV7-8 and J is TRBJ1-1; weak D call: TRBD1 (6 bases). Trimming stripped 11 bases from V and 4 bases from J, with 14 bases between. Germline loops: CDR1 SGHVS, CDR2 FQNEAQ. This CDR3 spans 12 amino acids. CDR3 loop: CAAGGRGTEAFF. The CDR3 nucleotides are TGTGCCGCGGGGGGCCGGGGCACTGAAGCTTTCTTT.

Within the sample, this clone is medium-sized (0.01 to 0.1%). CDR3 sequence: CASRTDSYNEQFF. The CDR3 DNA reads as TGTGCCAGCAGAACGGACAGCTACAATGAGCAGTTCTTC. The V gene is TRBV5-4, the J gene TRBJ2-1, with D possibly being TRBD1 (6 bases). The germline gives CDR1 SGHNT, CDR2 YYREEE (reference sequence). V was pared by 5 bases and J by 3 bases, with 9 bases between. The CDR3 covers 13 residues.

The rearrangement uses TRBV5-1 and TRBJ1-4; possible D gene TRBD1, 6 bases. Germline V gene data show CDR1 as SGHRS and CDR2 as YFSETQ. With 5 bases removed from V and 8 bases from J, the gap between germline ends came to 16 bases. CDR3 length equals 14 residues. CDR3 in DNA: TGCGCCAGCAGTATACAGGGATTTTCCGAAAAACTGTTTTTT. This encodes CASSIQGFSEKLFF.

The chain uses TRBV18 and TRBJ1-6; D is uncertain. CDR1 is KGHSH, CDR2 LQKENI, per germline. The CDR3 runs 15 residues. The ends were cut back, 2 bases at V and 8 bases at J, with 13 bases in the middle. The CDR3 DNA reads TGTGCCAGCTCACCAGAGGGCTTTTTAGATTCACCCCTCCACTTT. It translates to CASSPEGFLDSPLHF.

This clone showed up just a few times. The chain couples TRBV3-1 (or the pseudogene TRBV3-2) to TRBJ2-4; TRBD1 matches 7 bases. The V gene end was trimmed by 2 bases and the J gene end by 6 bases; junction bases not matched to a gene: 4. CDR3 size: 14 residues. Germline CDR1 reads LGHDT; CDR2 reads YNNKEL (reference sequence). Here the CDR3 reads CASSQNRGSNIQYF. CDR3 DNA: TGTGCCAGCAGCCAAAACAGGGGCTCAAACATTCAGTACTTC.

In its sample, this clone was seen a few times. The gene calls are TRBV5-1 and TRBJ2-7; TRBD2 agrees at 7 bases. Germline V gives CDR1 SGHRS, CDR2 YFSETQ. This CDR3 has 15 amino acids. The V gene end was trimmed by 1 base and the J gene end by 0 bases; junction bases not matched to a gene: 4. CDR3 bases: TGCGCCAGCAGCTTGTGGACGGGGGGCTCCTACGAGCAGTACTTC. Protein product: CASSLWTGGSYEQYF.

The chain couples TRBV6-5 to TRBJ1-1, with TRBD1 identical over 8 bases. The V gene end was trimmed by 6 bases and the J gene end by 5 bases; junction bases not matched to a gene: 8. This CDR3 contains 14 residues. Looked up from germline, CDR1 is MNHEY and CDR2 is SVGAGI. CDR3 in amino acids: CASRQRTGSTEAFF. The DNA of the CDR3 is TGTGCCAGCAGACAACGGACAGGGTCTACTGAAGCTTTCTTT.

The CDR3 region has the DNA TGTGCCGGTGGACTAGCGGGAAGCTCCTACAATGAGCAGTTCTTC. Its translation: CAGGLAGSSYNEQFF. This chain connects TRBV7-9 to TRBJ2-1; 12 bases are a match to TRBD2. This CDR3 spans 15 amino acids. V was clipped by 11 bases and J by 0 bases; unmatched bases: 5. CDR1 SEHNR and CDR2 FQNEAQ come from the germline V gene (reference sequence).

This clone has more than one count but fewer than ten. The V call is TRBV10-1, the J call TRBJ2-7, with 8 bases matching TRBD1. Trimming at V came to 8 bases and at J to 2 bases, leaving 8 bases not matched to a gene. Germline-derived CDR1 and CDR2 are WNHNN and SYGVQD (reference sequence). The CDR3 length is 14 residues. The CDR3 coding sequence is TGCGCCAGCGGATCCGGGACAGGAGCCTACGAGCAGTACTTC. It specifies CASGSGTGAYEQYF.

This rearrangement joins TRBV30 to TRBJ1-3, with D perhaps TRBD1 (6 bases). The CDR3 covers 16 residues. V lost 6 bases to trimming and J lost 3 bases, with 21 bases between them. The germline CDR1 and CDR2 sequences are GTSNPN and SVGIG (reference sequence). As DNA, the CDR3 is TGTGCCTGCGAGCCAGGGGCAGGGATTGATGGAAACACCATATATTTT. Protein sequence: CACEPGAGIDGNTIYF.

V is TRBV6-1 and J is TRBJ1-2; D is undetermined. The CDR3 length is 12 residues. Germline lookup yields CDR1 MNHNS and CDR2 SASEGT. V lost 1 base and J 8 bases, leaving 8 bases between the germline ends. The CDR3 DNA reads TGTGCCAGCAGTGAAGGCGGGGTGGGCTACACCTTC. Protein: CASSEGGVGYTF.

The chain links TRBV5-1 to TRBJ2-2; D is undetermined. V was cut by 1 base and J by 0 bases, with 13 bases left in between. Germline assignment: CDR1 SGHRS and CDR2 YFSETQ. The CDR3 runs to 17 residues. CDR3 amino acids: CASSLIPQFANTGELFF. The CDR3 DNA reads TGCGCCAGCAGCTTGATCCCACAGTTCGCGAACACCGGGGAGCTGTTTTTT.

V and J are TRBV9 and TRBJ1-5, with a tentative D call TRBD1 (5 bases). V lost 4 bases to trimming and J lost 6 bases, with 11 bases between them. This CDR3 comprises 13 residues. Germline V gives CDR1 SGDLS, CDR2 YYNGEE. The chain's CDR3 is CASSTTGLQPQHF. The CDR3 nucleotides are TGTGCCAGCAGCACCACAGGTCTTCAGCCCCAGCATTTT.

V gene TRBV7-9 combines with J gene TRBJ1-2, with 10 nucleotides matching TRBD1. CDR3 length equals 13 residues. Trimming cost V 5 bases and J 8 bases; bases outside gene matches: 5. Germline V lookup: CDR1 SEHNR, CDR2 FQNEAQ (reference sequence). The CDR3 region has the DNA TGTGCCAGCAGCATGACAGGGGGCGGCGGCTACACCTTC. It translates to CASSMTGGGGYTF.

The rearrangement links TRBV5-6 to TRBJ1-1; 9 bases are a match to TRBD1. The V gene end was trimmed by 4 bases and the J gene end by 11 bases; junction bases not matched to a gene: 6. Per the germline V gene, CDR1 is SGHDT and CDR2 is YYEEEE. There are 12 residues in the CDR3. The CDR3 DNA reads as TGTGCCAGCAGCGTCACCGGGACAGGGGCTTTCTTT. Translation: CASSVTGTGAFF.

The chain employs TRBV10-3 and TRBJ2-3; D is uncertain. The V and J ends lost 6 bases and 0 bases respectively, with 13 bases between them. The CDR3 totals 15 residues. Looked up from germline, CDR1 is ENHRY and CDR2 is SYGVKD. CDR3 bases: TGTGCCATCAGAGATCGAGCACGCAGCACAGATACGCAGTATTTT. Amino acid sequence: CAIRDRARSTDTQYF.

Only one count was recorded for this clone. The DNA of the CDR3 is TGTGCCAGCAGTACAGGGGGCACTGAAGCTTTCTTT. This codes for CASSTGGTEAFF. This rearrangement joins TRBV6-5 to TRBJ1-1; 8 nucleotides match TRBD1. In germline, CDR1 is MNHEY, CDR2 SVGAGI. J lost 4 bases, V lost 5 bases, and 0 bases had no gene match. This CDR3 region has 12 residues.